This T cell receptor beta chain was sequenced in a study of shared clonotypes between healthy human individuals. Across the whole study: Each donor had three CD4 naive, three CD4 memory, two CD8 naive and one CD8 memory plate.

Template for every sorted-subset replicate PCR totaled roughly 200 ng DNA, 25,000 to 35,000 T cell genomes. Repertoires were generated with immunoSEQ multiplex PCR, while TCRdb's copy carries only in-frame clones and drops some. This table holds under 2,000,000 clones, just under 95% found once. CD8 cells regarded as naive lacked CD45RO, were positively chosen for CCR7, and omitted terminally differentiated effector memory CD45RA+ cells. Germline CDR1 is MNHNS and CDR2 is SASEGT. This CDR3 contains 14 residues. V was trimmed by 5 bases and J by 3 bases, leaving 8 bases between them. This sequence joins TRBV6-1 and TRBJ1-6; D remains ambiguous. Sequenced: naive CD8+ T cells sorted from blood. The clonotype originates from a man aged 18 to 29 in good health. DNA for the CDR3: TGTGCCAGCAGTCGGCAGTTCTATAATTCACCCCTCCACTTT. Translation gives CASSRQFYNSPLHF.